The rows below give T cell receptor beta chains drawn from one sample of a study of immune cell composition in non-small cell lung cancer. Clones were read by immunoSEQ multiplex PCR, and TCRdb kept only the in-frame ones, dropping some. The table shows 4,000 to 5,500 clones, with around 83% occurring only once. What was sequenced was lung tumor tissue. Receptors originate from a human donor with non-small cell lung cancer. Both conserved end residues are part of each CDR3. The order of the fields is clone size, J gene, D gene, V gene, CDR3 protein, CDR3 DNA. D genes are given only for firm matches. Clone size is shown for a subset of rows, as once, few, many or a class of expanded clone.

.,TRBJ2-5,.,TRBV11-1,CASSFRVGETQYF,TGTGCCAGCAGCTTCAGGGTTGGGGAGACCCAGTACTTC
.,TRBJ2-5,TRBD2,TRBV7-2,CASSLAFWGGETQYF,TGTGCCAGCAGCTTGGCCTTTTGGGGGGGTGAGACCCAGTACTTC
.,TRBJ2-7,.,TRBV6-6,CASSPSRGISYEQYF,TGTGCCAGCAGCCCCTCACGGGGGATCTCCTACGAGCAGTACTTC
.,TRBJ1-6,.,TRBV14,CASSQVGGRGSPLHF,TGTGCCAGCAGCCAAGTGGGGGGGAGAGGGTCACCCCTCCACTTT
.,TRBJ2-7,.,TRBV5-4,CASNSGGSLSYEQYF,TGTGCCAGCAACTCCGGCGGCAGTTTATCCTACGAGCAGTACTTC
.,TRBJ2-1,.,TRBV28,CASSLLRSSSYNEQFF,TGTGCCAGCAGTTTGTTGCGCTCGAGCTCCTACAATGAGCAGTTCTTC
.,TRBJ1-1,.,TRBV10-2,CASSERPHSEAFF,TGCGCCAGCAGTGAGAGACCCCATAGTGAAGCTTTCTTT
.,TRBJ2-6,.,TRBV2,CASTRLLIGSGANVLTF,TGTGCCAGCACCCGGCTCCTCATCGGGTCTGGGGCCAACGTCCTGACTTTC
.,TRBJ1-2,TRBD1,TRBV7-6,CASSFTGGLITNYGYTF,TGTGCCAGCAGCTTCACAGGGGGCCTAATTACTAACTATGGCTACACCTTC
.,TRBJ2-5,TRBD2,TRBV5-3,CASSGLAGAQETQYF,TGTGCCAGCAGCGGACTAGCGGGGGCTCAAGAGACCCAGTACTTC
.,TRBJ2-5,.,TRBV14,CASSQDRKETQYF,TGTGCCAGCAGCCAAGACAGAAAAGAGACCCAGTACTTC
.,TRBJ1-2,.,TRBV6-4,CASRATAQGSYGYTF,TGTGCCAGCAGGGCCACAGCTCAGGGAAGCTATGGCTACACCTTC
.,TRBJ2-5,.,TRBV7-2,CASTPQFGGGETQYF,TGTGCCAGCACCCCCCAGTTCGGAGGAGGTGAGACCCAGTACTTC
few,TRBJ2-7,TRBD1,TRBV27,CASRPTGAGRWDF,TGTGCCAGCAGGCCGACAGGGGCGGGGCGTTGGGACTTC
.,TRBJ2-7,.,TRBV5-4,CASSIWGDFTYEQYF,TGTGCCAGCAGCATTTGGGGGGACTTCACCTACGAGCAGTACTTC
.,TRBJ1-5,.,TRBV28,CATQGRGGGNQPQHF,TGTGCCACCCAAGGGAGGGGCGGGGGCAATCAGCCCCAGCATTTT
.,TRBJ2-4,TRBD2,TRBV19,CASNPLAGLGANIQYF,TGTGCCAGTAACCCCCTAGCGGGGCTTGGAGCGAACATTCAGTACTTC
.,TRBJ1-2,.,TRBV4-2,CASSQNDHIYGYTF,TGTGCCAGCAGCCAAAATGACCACATCTATGGCTACACCTTC
once,TRBJ1-2,.,TRBV4-3,CASSNLGGADGYTF,TGCGCCAGCAGCAACCTGGGGGGGGCGGATGGCTACACCTTC
once,TRBJ1-1,.,TRBV18,CASSPRPEGYTEAFF,TGTGCCAGCTCACCTCGGCCGGAGGGATACACTGAAGCTTTCTTT
.,TRBJ2-6,TRBD2,TRBV11-3,CASSPLAGAMLGANVLTF,TGTGCCAGCAGCCCCTTAGCGGGGGCCATGTTAGGGGCCAACGTCCTGACTTTC
.,TRBJ1-1,.,TRBV11-2,CASSLLGATVIWGTEAFF,TGTGCCAGCAGCTTGCTGGGGGCCACAGTGATTTGGGGGACTGAAGCTTTCTTT
.,TRBJ2-1,.,TRBV11-2,CASSRGAAYNEQFF,TGTGCCAGCAGCCGCGGGGCCGCTTACAATGAGCAGTTCTTC
.,TRBJ2-5,TRBD1,TRBV6-1,CASSEAGQGVQETQYF,TGTGCCAGCAGTGAAGCGGGACAGGGGGTCCAAGAGACCCAGTACTTC
once,TRBJ2-1,TRBD1,TRBV6-7,CASSYLFRGQFNPYNEQFF,TGTGCCAGCAGTTACCTCTTCCGGGGACAGTTTAATCCCTACAATGAGCAGTTCTTC
.,TRBJ2-3,TRBD2,TRBV11-3,CASSPSGGALDTQYF,TGTGCCAGCAGCCCTAGCGGGGGGGCCTTAGATACGCAGTATTTT
.,TRBJ1-2,.,TRBV7-9,CASSLGSGSDGYTF,TGTGCCAGCAGCTTAGGGTCGGGGTCTGACGGCTACACCTTC
once,TRBJ1-1,TRBD1,TRBV18,CASSFVSSGQHMNTEAFF,TGTGCCAGCTCATTTGTCTCGTCGGGACAGCACATGAACACTGAAGCTTTCTTT
once,TRBJ2-7,.,TRBV10-3,CATVRGAGEQYF,TGTGCCACCGTTAGGGGGGCAGGCGAGCAGTACTTC
once,TRBJ2-7,.,TRBV28,CASSFTVQTNSYEQYF,TGTGCCAGCAGTTTCACGGTACAGACGAACTCCTACGAGCAGTACTTC
.,TRBJ1-2,TRBD1,TRBV7-2,CASSPDRGLGGYTF,TGTGCCAGCAGCCCTGACAGGGGTCTCGGTGGCTACACCTTC
.,TRBJ2-3,.,TRBV20-1,CSAHFLDTQYF,TGCAGTGCCCACTTTCTAGATACGCAGTATTTT
.,TRBJ1-5,.,TRBV28,CASSLRGNPQHF,TGTGCCAGCAGTTTAAGGGGGAACCCCCAGCATTTT
.,TRBJ1-6,.,TRBV20-1,CSASGSPLHF,TGCAGTGCTAGTGGGTCACCCCTCCACTTT
.,TRBJ1-1,.,TRBV7-2,CASSRRGNAEAFF,TGTGCCAGCAGTCGGAGGGGTAACGCTGAAGCTTTCTTT
.,TRBJ1-1,.,TRBV7-3,CASSSRGENTEAFF,TGTGCCAGCAGCTCCCGGGGAGAAAACACTGAAGCTTTCTTT
.,TRBJ2-5,TRBD1,TRBV5-1,CASSLAGTGEGTQYF,TGCGCCAGCAGCTTGGCCGGGACAGGGGAGGGGACCCAGTACTTC
few,TRBJ1-2,.,TRBV7-2,CASSSRANYGYTF,TGTGCCAGCAGCTCGAGGGCCAACTATGGCTACACCTTC
.,TRBJ2-1,.,TRBV5-4,CASSSVLGGSSYNEQFF,TGTGCCAGCAGCTCGGTGCTCGGGGGTAGCTCCTACAATGAGCAGTTCTTC
few,TRBJ2-7,.,TRBV27,CASSSGVSYEQYF,TGTGCCAGCAGTTCGGGGGTCTCCTACGAGCAGTACTTC
.,TRBJ2-5,.,TRBV5-4,CASSLRTAGDQETQYF,TGTGCCAGCAGCTTGAGGACAGCGGGCGACCAAGAGACCCAGTACTTC
once,TRBJ2-2,TRBD2,TRBV10-3,CAIRTSGGTGGGELFF,TGTGCCATTCGGACTAGCGGGGGGACGGGCGGCGGGGAGCTGTTTTTT
once,TRBJ2-1,.,TRBV21-1,CASHRLQWGAGTSCYNEQFF,.
.,TRBJ1-1,TRBD1,TRBV19,CASSMDRAEAFF,TGTGCCAGTAGTATGGACAGGGCTGAAGCTTTCTTT
once,TRBJ2-5,.,TRBV4-3,CASSQDGGGGGTQYF,TGCGCCAGCAGCCAAGATGGCGGGGGCGGGGGGACCCAGTACTTC
.,TRBJ1-4,TRBD1,TRBV10-3,CAISERGQGWDEKLFF,TGTGCCATCAGTGAGCGTGGACAGGGGTGGGATGAAAAACTGTTTTTT